Listed below are T cell receptor beta chains from one sample, sequenced in a study of Graves' ophthalmopathy and Graves' hyperthyroidism. TCRdb analysed the multiplex PCR reads with MiXCR anew, one entry per CDR3 protein. The sample includes about 380,000 distinct CDR3 sequences, 15% of them seen just once. Source material: peripheral blood. The source is a woman aged 18-29 years with stable Graves' hyperthyroidism. Both conserved end residues are part of each CDR3.

TRBV19,16,TRBJ1-2,CASSILRGNSNYGYTF
TRBV19,15,TRBJ2-5,CASSLRRGPGETQYF
TRBV29-1,13,TRBJ2-5,CSVPTSGEETQYF
TRBV6-1,15,TRBJ2-7,CASSEGNWQPYEQYF
TRBV29-1,11,TRBJ2-2,CSVRNTGELFF
TRBV7-2,14,TRBJ1-3,CASSLRLSGNTIYF
TRBV5-6,15,TRBJ1-2,CASSSPVRDRVGYTF
TRBV6-2/TRBV6-3,16,TRBJ1-3,CASSLHPTGVGNTIYF
TRBV20-1,14,TRBJ1-1,CSARPGGLNTEAFF
TRBV6-2/TRBV6-3,16,TRBJ1-2,CASSYSRIGDRGGYTF
TRBV5-1,18,TRBJ1-2,CASSSGASDRLTVYGYTF
TRBV9,16,TRBJ1-2,CASSVGPGQTNYGYTF
TRBV6-4,13,TRBJ1-2,CASSQGRYYGYTF
TRBV12-3/TRBV12-4,16,TRBJ1-5,CASSLAGRGSNQPQHF
TRBV6-1,13,TRBJ2-3,CASRTLSTDTQYF
TRBV6-5,18,-,CASSYGLAGGLPAAEQYF
TRBV20-1,13,TRBJ2-5,CSAKGASQETQYF
TRBV13,15,TRBJ2-6,CASRWSGSGANVLTF
TRBV12-3/TRBV12-4,16,TRBJ1-5,CASSFGDRAGNQPQHF
TRBV12-3/TRBV12-4,16,TRBJ1-5,CASRLGDSSPYQPQHF
TRBV6-1,16,TRBJ1-1,CASSEYVGAGRAEAFF
TRBV3-1,13,TRBJ1-1,CASSQEGPYISWF
TRBV10-3,15,TRBJ1-6,CAIGPRPLSNSPLHF
TRBV5-6,15,TRBJ1-1,CASSLKTSAGTEAFF
TRBV27,14,TRBJ1-6,CASSTGRGNSPLHF
TRBV19,15,TRBJ2-2,CASSILGSNTGELFF
TRBV7-2,14,TRBJ2-5,CASSLGLSQETQYF
TRBV12-3/TRBV12-4,15,TRBJ1-6,CTSISRQGQVSPLHF
TRBV19,18,TRBJ2-7,CASSIVGNSGGPGDEQYF
TRBV29-1,12,TRBJ2-7,CSVEGTGAEQYF
TRBV12-3/TRBV12-4,16,TRBJ2-1,CASSSLGSVRSNEQFF
TRBV28,15,TRBJ2-7,CASSLLGPLTYEQYF
TRBV12-3/TRBV12-4,13,TRBJ1-1,CASSLGQTTEAFF
TRBV29-1,10,TRBJ1-2,CSVEHRLYTF
TRBV20-1,13,TRBJ2-7,CSARGPSSYEQYF
TRBV11-2,16,TRBJ1-3,CASSLEWTDFGNTIYF
TRBV29-1,15,TRBJ2-4,CSVRTVALAKNIQYF
TRBV2,13,TRBJ1-1,CASSETVGTEACF
TRBV27,14,TRBJ2-3,CASKPRGDTDTQYF
TRBV13,14,TRBJ2-5,CASSQRTGKETQYF
TRBV6-1,14,TRBJ1-6,CASSQLPGNSPLHF
TRBV5-4,19,TRBJ1-1,CASSLDVGQRPEKFTEAFF
TRBV20-1,12,TRBJ2-4,CSAKEDKNIQYF
TRBV12-3/TRBV12-4,13,TRBJ1-1,CATDSGTGVEAFF
TRBV12-3/TRBV12-4,15,TRBJ1-1,CASTPHEQPLTEAFF